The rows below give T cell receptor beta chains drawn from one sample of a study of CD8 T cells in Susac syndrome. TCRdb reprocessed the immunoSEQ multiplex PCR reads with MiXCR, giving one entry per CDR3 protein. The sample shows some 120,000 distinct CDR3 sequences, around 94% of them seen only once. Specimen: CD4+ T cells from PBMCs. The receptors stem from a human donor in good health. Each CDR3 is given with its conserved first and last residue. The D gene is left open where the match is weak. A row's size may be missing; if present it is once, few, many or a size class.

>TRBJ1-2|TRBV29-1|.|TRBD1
CSVRTGADGYTF
TGCAGCGTAAGGACAGGGGCTGATGGCTACACCTTC
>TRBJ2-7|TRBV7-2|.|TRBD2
CASSLGSSGAYEQYF
TGTGCCAGCAGCTTAGGGTCTAGCGGGGCCTACGAGCAGTACTTC
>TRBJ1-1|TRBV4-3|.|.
CASSQARNTEAFF
TGCGCCAGCAGCCAAGCGCGTAACACTGAAGCTTTCTTT
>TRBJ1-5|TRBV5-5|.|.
CASSSAGYSNQPQHF
TGTGCCAGCAGCTCTGCCGGGTACAGCAATCAGCCCCAGCATTTT
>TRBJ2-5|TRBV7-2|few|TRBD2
CASSLSSGRAGETQYF
TGTGCCAGCAGCCTGAGTAGCGGGAGGGCCGGGGAGACCCAGTACTTC
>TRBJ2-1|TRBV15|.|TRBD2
CATSRVSRGLADYNEQFF
TGTGCCACCAGCAGAGTAAGCCGCGGACTAGCGGATTACAATGAGCAGTTCTTC
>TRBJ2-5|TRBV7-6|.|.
CASSSAVAETQYF
TGTGCCAGCAGCTCGGCGGTAGCGGAGACCCAGTACTTC
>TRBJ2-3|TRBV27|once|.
CASSRPQPSTDTQYF
TGTGCCAGCAGCCGTCCACAGCCGTCGACAGATACGCAGTATTTT
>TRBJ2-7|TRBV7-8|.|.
CASTKRGYEIYEQYF
TGTGCCAGCACCAAAAGGGGATACGAAATCTACGAGCAGTACTTC
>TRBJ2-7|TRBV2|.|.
CASGVDRTTYEQYF
TGTGCCAGTGGGGTCGACAGAACTACCTACGAGCAGTACTTC
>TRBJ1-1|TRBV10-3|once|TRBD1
CAISVQGANTEAFF
TGTGCCATCAGTGTGCAGGGGGCGAACACTGAAGCTTTCTTT
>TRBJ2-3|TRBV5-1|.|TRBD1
CASSHRDSSTDTQYF
TGCGCCAGCAGCCATCGGGACAGTAGCACAGATACGCAGTATTTT
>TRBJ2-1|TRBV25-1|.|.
CASSGLFGENDNEQFF
TGTGCCAGCAGTGGCCTTTTCGGGGAAAACGACAATGAGCAGTTCTTC
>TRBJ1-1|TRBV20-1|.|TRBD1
CSARGQGVNTEAFF
TGCAGTGCTAGGGGACAGGGTGTGAACACTGAAGCTTTCTTT
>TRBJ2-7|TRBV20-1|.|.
CSARGEIKDEQYF
TGCAGTGCCAGGGGGGAAATTAAGGACGAGCAGTACTTC
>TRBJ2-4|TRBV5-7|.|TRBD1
CASSSRQGAQNIQYF
TGTGCCAGCAGTTCCCGACAGGGGGCCCAAAACATTCAGTACTTC
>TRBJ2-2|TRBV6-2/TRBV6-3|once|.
CASFRANTGELFF
TGTGCCAGCTTCCGGGCTAACACCGGGGAGCTGTTTTTT
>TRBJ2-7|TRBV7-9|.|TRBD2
CASSSLGLVWDEQYF
TGTGCCAGCAGCTCCCTAGGACTAGTCTGGGACGAGCAGTACTTC
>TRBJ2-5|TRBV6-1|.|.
CASSSPPETQYF
TGTGCCAGCAGTTCGCCCCCAGAGACCCAGTACTTC
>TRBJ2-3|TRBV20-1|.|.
CSARHWTSTDTQYF
TGCAGTGCTAGGCATTGGACTAGCACAGATACGCAGTATTTT
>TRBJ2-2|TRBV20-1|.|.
CSATTNTGELFF
TGCAGTGCTACAACAAACACCGGGGAGCTGTTTTTT
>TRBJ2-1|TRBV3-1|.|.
CASSQDLTNNEQFF
TGTGCCAGCAGCCAAGATCTAACCAACAATGAGCAGTTCTTC
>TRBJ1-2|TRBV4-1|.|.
CASSPLAGYGGYTF
TGCGCCAGCAGCCCCCTGGCAGGGTACGGTGGCTACACCTTC
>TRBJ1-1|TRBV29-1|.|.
CSVEYLGTEAFF
TGCAGCGTTGAGTACTTGGGCACTGAAGCTTTCTTT
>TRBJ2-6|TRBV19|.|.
CASSAGATGANVLTF
TGTGCCAGTAGTGCGGGGGCAACTGGGGCCAACGTCCTGACTTTC
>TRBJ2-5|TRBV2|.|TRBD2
CASSTHPGTTGTDQETQYF
TGTGCCAGCAGTACTCATCCCGGGACTACCGGAACGGACCAAGAGACCCAGTACTTC
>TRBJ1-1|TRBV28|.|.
CASSPSDPGTEAFF
TGTGCCAGCAGTCCCTCCGACCCGGGCACTGAAGCTTTCTTT
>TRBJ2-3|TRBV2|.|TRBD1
CASSRDREGSDTQYF
TGTGCCAGCAGCCGGGACAGGGAGGGATCAGATACGCAGTATTTT
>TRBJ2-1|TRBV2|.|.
CASSIIRENEQFF
TGTGCCAGCAGTATTATCAGGGAAAATGAGCAGTTCTTC
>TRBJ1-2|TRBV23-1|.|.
CASSQWDTEDGYTF
TGCGCCAGCAGTCAATGGGACACGGAGGATGGCTACACCTTC
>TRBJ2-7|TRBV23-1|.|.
CASSPPTGYSYEQYF
TGCGCCAGCAGTCCCCCTACGGGGTACTCCTACGAGCAGTACTTC
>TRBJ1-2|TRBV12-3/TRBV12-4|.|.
CASTNTGSYGYTF
TGTGCCAGCACCAATACAGGGTCTTATGGCTACACCTTC
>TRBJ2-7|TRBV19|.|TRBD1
CASNPGQGSGEQYF
TGTGCCAGTAATCCAGGACAGGGTTCCGGGGAGCAGTACTTC
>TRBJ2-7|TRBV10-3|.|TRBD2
CATSGGSASGNYEQYF
TGTGCCACAAGTGGGGGTTCGGCTAGCGGGAACTACGAGCAGTACTTC
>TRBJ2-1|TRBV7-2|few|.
CASSLKSEQFF
TGTGCCAGCAGCCTTAAAAGTGAGCAGTTCTTC
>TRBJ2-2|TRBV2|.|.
CASIGRTGTNTGELFF
TGTGCCAGCATTGGGCGCACAGGGACGAACACCGGGGAGCTGTTTTTT
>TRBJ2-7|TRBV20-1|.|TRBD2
CSAAVAGTEQYF
TGCAGTGCCGCGGTAGCGGGAACCGAGCAGTACTTC